The 30 T cell receptor beta chains given below trace back to one sample, sequenced in a study of blood T cell repertoires in COVID-19. TCRdb's copy holds only in-frame clones and misses some; the assay was immunoSEQ multiplex PCR. This sample has 150,000 to 200,000 clones, with around 73% found just once. Sequenced material: PBMCs or T cells enriched from blood (not recorded which). All receptors derive from a woman in her forties or fifties who had recovered from COVID-19.

This clone is a singleton in its sample. V is TRBV28 and J is TRBJ1-4, with 7 bases lining up with TRBD1. The J segment lost 7 bases and the V segment lost 5 bases, leaving 7 bases of the junction unmatched. The germline V gene has CDR1 MDHEN and CDR2 SYDVKM. The CDR3 totals 14 residues. CDR3 in DNA: TGTGCCAGCAGTAGACGTCGACAGGGTGAAAAACTGTTTTTT. This translates into CASSRRRQGEKLFF.

The chain employs TRBV7-2 and TRBJ2-1; 11 bases are shared with TRBD2. The germline V gene has CDR1 SGHTA and CDR2 FQGNSA. The CDR3 spans 15 residues. J gave up 5 bases and V 4 bases, and 4 bases lay outside the gene matches. This chain's CDR3 is CASSSRLAGNNEQFF. DNA for the CDR3: TGTGCCAGCAGCTCACGACTAGCGGGAAACAATGAGCAGTTCTTC.

The rearrangement uses TRBV3-1 (or the pseudogene TRBV3-2) and TRBJ1-2; D may be TRBD1 (5 bases). The CDR3 sequence is 15 residues long. The V end lost 2 bases, the J end lost 5 bases, and 15 bases lay between the germline ends. Germline V gives CDR1 LGHDT, CDR2 YNNKEL (reference sequence). For the CDR3, the DNA is TGTGCCAGCAGCCAAATCACCGGGGCGGGATATGGCTACACCTTC. Amino acids: CASSQITGAGYGYTF.

V is TRBV19 and J is TRBJ2-1; 13 bases are shared with TRBD2. CDR1 LNHDA and CDR2 SQIVND come from the germline V gene (reference sequence). With 8 bases clipped from V and 1 base from J, the junction kept 14 bases outside the gene matches. The length of the CDR3 is 19 residues. CDR3 residues: CASVGQNQGLAGSYNEQFF. The CDR3 bases are TGTGCCAGTGTAGGGCAAAACCAGGGACTAGCGGGGTCCTACAATGAGCAGTTCTTC.

The chain is built from TRBV3-1 (or the pseudogene TRBV3-2) and TRBJ2-2; TRBD2 might be the D (6 bases). The V end was cut by 4 bases, the J end by 4 bases, with 16 bases between. This CDR3 spans 16 amino acids. Germline CDR1 is LGHDT and CDR2 is YNNKEL (reference sequence). The CDR3 loop reads CASSRSGSGGTGELFF. The DNA for the CDR3 is TGTGCCAGCAGCCGAAGCGGGTCTGGAGGCACCGGGGAGCTGTTTTTT.

The chain combines TRBV19 with TRBJ2-1; 9 positions agree with TRBD2. After removal of 3 bases from V and 4 bases from J, the junction contained 7 bases not matched to a gene. This CDR3 is built from 16 residues. The germline gives CDR1 LNHDA, CDR2 SQIVND (reference sequence). The CDR3 protein is CASSMSPAGGYNEQFF. The CDR3 DNA sequence: TGTGCCAGTAGTATGAGTCCAGCGGGAGGATACAATGAGCAGTTCTTC.

J is TRBJ2-5 and V is TRBV4-2; 11 positions match TRBD2. From germline, CDR1 is LGHNA and CDR2 YNFKEQ. This CDR3 contains 17 residues. V shed 1 base, J shed 5 bases, and the junction held 9 bases outside the gene matches. As DNA, the CDR3 is TGTGCCAGCAGCCAAGGGAATAGCGGGAGGGGCTGGGAGACCCAGTACTTC. Translated, it gives CASSQGNSGRGWETQYF.

V is TRBV5-1 and J is TRBJ2-7; D might be TRBD2 (5 bases). Germline assignment: CDR1 SGHRS and CDR2 YFSETQ. V was shortened by 4 bases and J by 0 bases, with 17 bases between the two germline ends. CDR3 size: 16 residues. In DNA form, the CDR3 reads TGCGCCAGCAGCCCTTCCCAAGGACTGTCCTCCTACGAGCAGTACTTC. Residues: CASSPSQGLSSYEQYF.

This chain uses TRBV10-3 with TRBJ2-1; 8 bases align to TRBD2. The V segment lost 2 bases and the J segment 4 bases; nucleotides outside the gene matches: 7. Germline V lookup: CDR1 ENHRY, CDR2 SYGVKD. CDR3 length: 16 residues. DNA for the CDR3: TGTGCCATCAGTGAGGCGAGCGGGAGCGGTTACAATGAGCAGTTCTTC. Amino acids: CAISEASGSGYNEQFF.

This chain uses TRBV12-3 or TRBV12-4 with TRBJ1-4; D unresolved. This CDR3 has 11 amino acids. V lost 6 bases and J 5 bases, leaving 4 bases between the germline ends. CDR3 region: CASSQNEKLFF. As DNA, the CDR3 is TGTGCCAGCAGCCAGAATGAAAAACTGTTTTTT.

This clone was seen only once. The CDR3 region is CASKIAGEGDTQYF. In DNA, the CDR3 is TGTGCCAGCAAAATAGCGGGGGAGGGCGATACGCAGTATTTT. The chain employs TRBV28 and TRBJ2-3, with TRBD2 identical over 9 bases. This CDR3 comprises 14 residues. CDR1 is MDHEN, CDR2 SYDVKM, per germline. The V gene end was trimmed by 7 bases and the J gene end by 6 bases; junction bases not matched to a gene: 8.

V usage is TRBV6-6 and J usage is TRBJ1-4, with 7 bases that match TRBD1. V dropped 0 bases and J dropped 8; count of bases not matched to a gene: 9. CDR1 is MNHNY and CDR2 is SVGAGI in the germline V gene (reference sequence). The CDR3 runs to 16 residues. The CDR3: CASSYSRGQQGEKLFF. The CDR3 nucleotides are TGTGCCAGCAGTTACTCGAGGGGACAGCAGGGGGAAAAACTGTTTTTT.

The sample holds one count of this clone. Here the CDR3 DNA reads TGTGCCAGCAGCATAGGGGGGGGGACCACCTCTGGAAACACCATATATTTT. Residues: CASSIGGGTTSGNTIYF. The gene calls are TRBV5-4 and TRBJ1-3; D is possibly TRBD1 (6 bases). The CDR3 covers 17 residues. The germline CDR1 and CDR2 sequences are SGHNT and YYREEE (reference sequence). Trimming took off 4 bases at V and 0 bases at J, with 17 bases between the two ends.

The V gene is TRBV2, the J gene TRBJ2-1; TRBD2 aligns across 14 bases. The V gene end was trimmed by 3 bases and the J gene end by 13 bases; junction bases not matched to a gene: 8. CDR1 is SNHLY, CDR2 FYNNEI, per germline. This CDR3 region has 15 residues. The chain's CDR3 is CASSETSGRAVPQFF. Here the CDR3 DNA reads TGTGCCAGCAGTGAGACTAGCGGGAGGGCCGTTCCCCAGTTCTTC.

The chain couples TRBV27 to TRBJ1-5; 10 nucleotides agree with TRBD1. V was pared by 3 bases and J by 0 bases, with 8 bases of the junction left unmatched. CDR3 length: 18 amino acids. Per germline, CDR1 MNHEY and CDR2 SMNVEV (reference sequence). CDR3 sequence (DNA): TGTGCCAGCAGTTTGACAGGGGGCTGGTTGAATAGCAATCAGCCCCAGCATTTT. It translates to CASSLTGGWLNSNQPQHF.

This clone occurred a few times. The chain carries TRBV5-1 and TRBJ1-2; D possibly corresponds to TRBD1 (5 bases). V lost 0 bases and J 7 bases, leaving 10 bases between the germline ends. From germline, CDR1 is SGHRS and CDR2 YFSETQ. This CDR3 region has 13 residues. The CDR3 is CASSLETGAGYTF. The CDR3, as DNA: TGCGCCAGCAGCTTGGAAACTGGGGCTGGCTACACCTTC.

This clone has just a few counts. This chain links TRBV9 with TRBJ2-2, with 7 nucleotides matching TRBD2. Unmatched junction bases numbered 6, after V lost 3 bases and J lost 4 bases. The germline V gene has CDR1 SGDLS and CDR2 YYNGEE. The CDR3 consists of 15 residues. The CDR3 protein is CASSAGGFSTGELFF. The DNA for the CDR3 is TGTGCCAGCAGCGCGGGGGGTTTTAGCACCGGGGAGCTGTTTTTT.

The rearrangement links TRBV28 to TRBJ2-5, with TRBD2 as a possible D gene (5 bases). From germline, CDR1 is MDHEN and CDR2 SYDVKM. The V and J ends lost 6 bases and 5 bases respectively, with 19 bases between them. This CDR3 has 15 amino acids. CDR3 residues: CASRLSGTSKETQYF. The CDR3, as DNA: TGTGCCAGCAGGCTGAGCGGAACTAGTAAGGAGACCCAGTACTTC.

The V gene is TRBV4-2, the J gene TRBJ2-1; D gene ambiguous. V lost 3 bases and J lost 8, with 14 bases in between. The germline CDR1 and CDR2 sequences are LGHNA and YNFKEQ. The CDR3 has 14 residues. The CDR3: CASSQAVRSDEQFF. The CDR3 DNA sequence: TGTGCCAGCAGCCAGGCCGTACGCAGCGATGAGCAGTTCTTC.

The chain is built from TRBV5-5 and TRBJ2-1, with 10 bases identical to TRBD2. V lost 1 base to trimming and J lost 6 bases; unmatched junction nucleotides: 1. This CDR3 has 14 residues. Germline V lookup: CDR1 SGHKS, CDR2 YYEKEE (reference sequence). The CDR3 region is CASSLTSGTNEQFF. In nucleotides, the CDR3 is TGTGCCAGCAGCTTGACTAGCGGGACCAATGAGCAGTTCTTC.

The CDR3 DNA sequence: TGTGCCAGCTTGGACACCTCCTACGAGCAGTACTTC. Protein sequence: CASLDTSYEQYF. This chain uses TRBV11-2 with TRBJ2-7; D possibly corresponds to TRBD1 (5 bases). Germline V CDR1 and CDR2: SGHAT, FQNNGV. The length of the CDR3 is 12 residues. V dropped 8 bases and J dropped 0 bases, with 8 bases sitting between them.

V usage is TRBV12-5 and J usage is TRBJ2-7; 9 bases are shared with TRBD2. The CDR3 is 15 residues long. Trimming removed 7 bases from V and 3 bases from J; junction bases left unmatched: 10. Germline V lookup: CDR1 LGHNT, CDR2 FRNRAP. CDR3 loop: CASAHRAGGSYEQYF. The DNA of the CDR3 is TGTGCTAGTGCCCACCGGGCGGGAGGGAGCTACGAGCAGTACTTC. Looking up the rest from reference TRBV12-5 and TRBJ2-7 gives the full variable domain: DARVTQTPRHKVTEMGQEVTMRCQPILGHNTVFWYRQTMMQGLELLAYFRNRAPLDDSGMPKDRFSAEMPDATLATLKIQPSEPRDSAVYFCASAHRAGGSYEQYFGPGTRLTVT.

This clone was observed at least ten times. V usage is TRBV5-4 and J usage is TRBJ2-2; D ambiguous. The germline gives CDR1 SGHNT, CDR2 YYREEE (reference sequence). The V end lost 2 bases, the J end lost 2 bases, and 4 bases lay between the germline ends. The CDR3 is 13 amino acids. The CDR3 reads CASSLANTGELFF. CDR3 DNA sequence: TGTGCCAGCAGCTTAGCAAACACCGGGGAGCTGTTTTTT.

The CDR3: CASSPGQRRKEQYF. CDR3 in DNA: TGTGCCAGCAGCCCCGGACAGCGCCGGAAAGAGCAGTACTTC. The rearrangement uses TRBV11-1 and TRBJ2-7; tentatively, D is TRBD1 (6 bases). V was pared by 5 bases and J by 7 bases, with 18 bases between. This CDR3 is built from 14 residues. CDR1 is SGHAT and CDR2 is FQDESV in the germline V gene (reference sequence).

The rearrangement uses TRBV19 and TRBJ2-3, with D possibly TRBD2 on 5 matching bases. Per germline, CDR1 LNHDA and CDR2 SQIVND (reference sequence). V gave up 4 bases and J gave up 6 bases, with 8 bases separating them. The CDR3 has 12 residues. The CDR3 here is CASSRRGDTQYF. The CDR3 DNA reads TGTGCCAGTAGTAGACGAGGGGATACGCAGTATTTT.

The gene calls are TRBV7-9 and TRBJ2-2; D is uncertain. Germline CDR1 and CDR2: SEHNR and FQNEAQ (reference sequence). CDR3 size: 13 residues. The V and J ends lost 3 bases and 2 bases respectively, with 4 bases between them. As DNA, the CDR3 is TGTGCCAGCAGCTTTGGCAACACCGGGGAGCTGTTTTTT. Translation: CASSFGNTGELFF.

A note on this clone: A much more abundant neighbour one base away suggests this may be a read error. This chain links TRBV7-9 with TRBJ2-7; D unresolved. Germline-derived CDR1 and CDR2 are SEHNR and FQNEAQ (reference sequence). Deletions cut 4 bases from V and 3 bases from J, with 4 bases between. The CDR3 is made up of 11 amino acids. The CDR3 spells CASSSNYEQYF. The CDR3 nucleotides read TGTGCCAGCAGCTCCAACTACGAGCAGTACTTC.

A few counts support this clone. The V and J genes are TRBV30 and TRBJ2-7, with 7 nucleotides matching TRBD2. The CDR3 is 15 amino acids. V lost 4 bases and J lost 7; bases outside the gene matches: 16. Germline assignment: CDR1 GTSNPN and CDR2 SVGIG (reference sequence). The CDR3 DNA follows: TGTGCCTGGAAGGTCGGCGGGAGCGTGCCCGGGGAGCAGTACTTC. Amino acid sequence: CAWKVGGSVPGEQYF.

The chain employs TRBV27 and TRBJ1-3, with TRBD1 as a possible D gene (5 bases). The V end lost 8 bases, the J end lost 2 bases, and 16 bases lay between the germline ends. The CDR3 has 15 residues. In germline, CDR1 is MNHEY, CDR2 SMNVEV (reference sequence). CDR3: CASGLGTTPGNTIYF. CDR3 nucleotides: TGTGCCAGCGGCCTGGGGACTACCCCTGGAAACACCATATATTTT.

The chain joins TRBV11-3 to TRBJ2-1, with TRBD2 matching over 9 bases. Per the germline V gene, CDR1 is SGHNT and CDR2 is YENEEA. V was clipped by 3 bases and J by 0 bases; unmatched bases: 0. The CDR3 contains 15 residues. CDR3 DNA sequence: TGTGCCAGCAGCTTTAGCGGGAGCTCCTACAATGAGCAGTTCTTC. Translation gives CASSFSGSSYNEQFF.